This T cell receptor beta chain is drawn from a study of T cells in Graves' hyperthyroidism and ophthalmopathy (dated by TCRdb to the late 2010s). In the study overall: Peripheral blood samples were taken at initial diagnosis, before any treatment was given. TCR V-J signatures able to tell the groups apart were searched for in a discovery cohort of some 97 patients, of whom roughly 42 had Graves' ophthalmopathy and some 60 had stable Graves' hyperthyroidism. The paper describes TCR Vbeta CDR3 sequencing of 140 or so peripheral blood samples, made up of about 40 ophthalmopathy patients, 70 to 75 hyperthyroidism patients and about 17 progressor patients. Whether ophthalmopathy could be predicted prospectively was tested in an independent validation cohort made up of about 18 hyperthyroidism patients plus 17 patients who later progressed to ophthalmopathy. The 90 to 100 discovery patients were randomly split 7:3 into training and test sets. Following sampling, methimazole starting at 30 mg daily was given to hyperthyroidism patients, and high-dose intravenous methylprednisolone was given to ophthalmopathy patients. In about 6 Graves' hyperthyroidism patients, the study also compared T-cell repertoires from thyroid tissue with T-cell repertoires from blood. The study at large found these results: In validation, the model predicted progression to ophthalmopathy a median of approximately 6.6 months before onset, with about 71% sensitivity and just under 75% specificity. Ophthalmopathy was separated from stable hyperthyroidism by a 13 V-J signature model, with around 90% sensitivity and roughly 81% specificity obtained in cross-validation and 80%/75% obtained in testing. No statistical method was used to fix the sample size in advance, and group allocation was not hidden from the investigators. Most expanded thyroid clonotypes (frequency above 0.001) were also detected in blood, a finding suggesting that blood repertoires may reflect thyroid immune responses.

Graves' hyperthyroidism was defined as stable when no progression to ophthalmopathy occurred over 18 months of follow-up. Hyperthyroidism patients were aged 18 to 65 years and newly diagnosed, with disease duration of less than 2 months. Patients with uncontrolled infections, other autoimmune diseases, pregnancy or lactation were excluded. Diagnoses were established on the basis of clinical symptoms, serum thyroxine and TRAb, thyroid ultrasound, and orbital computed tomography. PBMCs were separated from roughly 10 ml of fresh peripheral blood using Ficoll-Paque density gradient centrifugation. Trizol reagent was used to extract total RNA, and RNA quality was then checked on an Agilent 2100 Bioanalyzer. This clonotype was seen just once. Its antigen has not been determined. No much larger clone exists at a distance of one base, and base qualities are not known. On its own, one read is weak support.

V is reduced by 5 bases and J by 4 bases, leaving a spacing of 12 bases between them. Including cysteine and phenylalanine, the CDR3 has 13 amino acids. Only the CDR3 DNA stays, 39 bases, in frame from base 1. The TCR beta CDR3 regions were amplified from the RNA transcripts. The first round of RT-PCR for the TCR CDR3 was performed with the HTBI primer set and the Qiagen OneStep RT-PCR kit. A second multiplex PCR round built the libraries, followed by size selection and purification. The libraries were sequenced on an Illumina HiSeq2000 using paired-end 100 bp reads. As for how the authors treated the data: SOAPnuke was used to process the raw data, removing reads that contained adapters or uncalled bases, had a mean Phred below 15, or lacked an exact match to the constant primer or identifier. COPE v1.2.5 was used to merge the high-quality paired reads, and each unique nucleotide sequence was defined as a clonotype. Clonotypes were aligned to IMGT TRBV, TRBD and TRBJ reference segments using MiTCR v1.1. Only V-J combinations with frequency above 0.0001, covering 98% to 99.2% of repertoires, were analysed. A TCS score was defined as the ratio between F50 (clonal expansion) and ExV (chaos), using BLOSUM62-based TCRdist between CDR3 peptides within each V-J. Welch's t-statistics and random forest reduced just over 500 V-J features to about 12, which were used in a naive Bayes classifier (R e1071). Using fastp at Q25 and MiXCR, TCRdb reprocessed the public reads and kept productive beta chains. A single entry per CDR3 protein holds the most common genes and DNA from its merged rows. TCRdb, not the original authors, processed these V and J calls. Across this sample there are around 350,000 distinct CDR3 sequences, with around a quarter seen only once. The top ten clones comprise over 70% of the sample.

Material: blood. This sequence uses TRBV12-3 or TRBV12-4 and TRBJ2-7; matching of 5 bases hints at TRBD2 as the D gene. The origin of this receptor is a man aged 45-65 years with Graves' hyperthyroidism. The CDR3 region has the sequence CASSPGNQYEQYF. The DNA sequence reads TGTGCCAGCAGTCCGGGGAACCAATACGAGCAGTACTTC.